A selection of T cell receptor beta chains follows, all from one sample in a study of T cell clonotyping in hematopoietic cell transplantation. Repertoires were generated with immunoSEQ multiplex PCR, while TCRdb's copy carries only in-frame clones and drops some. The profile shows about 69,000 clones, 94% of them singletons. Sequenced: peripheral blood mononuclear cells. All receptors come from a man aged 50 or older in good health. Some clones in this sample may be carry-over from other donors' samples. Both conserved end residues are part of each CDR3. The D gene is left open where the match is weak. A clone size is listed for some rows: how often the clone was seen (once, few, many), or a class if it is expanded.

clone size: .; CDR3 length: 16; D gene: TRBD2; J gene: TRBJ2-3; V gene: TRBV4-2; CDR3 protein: CASSQDAAGAVVSQYF; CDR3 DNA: TGTGCCAGCAGCCAAGATGCGGCGGGAGCTGTTGTATCGCAGTATTTT
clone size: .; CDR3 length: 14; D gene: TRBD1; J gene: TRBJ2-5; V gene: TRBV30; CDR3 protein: CAWSKGGSQETQYF; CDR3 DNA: TGTGCCTGGTCTAAAGGGGGCAGCCAAGAGACCCAGTACTTC
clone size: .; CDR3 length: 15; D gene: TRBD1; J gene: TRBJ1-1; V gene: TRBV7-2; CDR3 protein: CASRTTGTDHSHAFF; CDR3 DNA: TGTGCCAGCAGAACCACCGGGACAGATCATTCCCATGCTTTCTTT
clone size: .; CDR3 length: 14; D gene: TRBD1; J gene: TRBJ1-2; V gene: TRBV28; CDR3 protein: CASTLTGTLYGYTF; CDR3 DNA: TGTGCCAGCACCCTGACAGGGACCCTCTATGGCTACACCTTC
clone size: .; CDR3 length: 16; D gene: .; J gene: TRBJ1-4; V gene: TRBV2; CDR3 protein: CASSAKPTAFNEKLFF; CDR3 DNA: TGTGCCAGCAGCGCCAAACCGACAGCGTTTAATGAAAAACTGTTTTTT
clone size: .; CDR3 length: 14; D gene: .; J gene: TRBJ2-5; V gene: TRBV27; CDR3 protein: CASSTSGGTGTQYF; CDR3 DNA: .
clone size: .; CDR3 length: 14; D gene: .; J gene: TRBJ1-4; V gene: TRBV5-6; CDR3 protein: CASSLGQINEKLFF; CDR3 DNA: TGTGCCAGCAGCTTGGGGCAGATTAATGAAAAACTGTTTTTT
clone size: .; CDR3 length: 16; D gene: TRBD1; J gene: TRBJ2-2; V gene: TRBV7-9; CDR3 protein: CASRTNRDRVTGELFF; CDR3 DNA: TGTGCCAGCAGAACTAACCGGGACAGGGTTACCGGGGAGCTGTTTTTT
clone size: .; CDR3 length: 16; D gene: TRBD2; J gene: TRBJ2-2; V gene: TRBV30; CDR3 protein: CAWSVLSSGNTGELFF; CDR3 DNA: TGTGCCTGGAGTGTACTCTCTAGCGGGAACACCGGGGAGCTGTTTTTT
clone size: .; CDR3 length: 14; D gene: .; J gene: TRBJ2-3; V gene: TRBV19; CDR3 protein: CASSMAPLKATQYF; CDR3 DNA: TGTGCCAGTAGTATGGCCCCTCTTAAGGCTACGCAGTATTTT
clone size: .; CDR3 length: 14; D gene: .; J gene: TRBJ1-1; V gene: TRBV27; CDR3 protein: CASSSLGADTEAFF; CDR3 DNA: TGTGCCAGCAGTTCCCTCGGGGCGGACACTGAAGCTTTCTTT
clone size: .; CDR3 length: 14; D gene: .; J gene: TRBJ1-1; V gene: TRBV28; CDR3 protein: CASRRDRMNTEAFF; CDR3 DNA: TGTGCCAGTCGCCGGGACCGCATGAACACTGAAGCTTTCTTT
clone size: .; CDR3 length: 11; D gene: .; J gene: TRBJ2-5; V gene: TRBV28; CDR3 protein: CASKEGETQYF; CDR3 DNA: TGTGCCAGCAAGGAAGGAGAGACCCAGTACTTC
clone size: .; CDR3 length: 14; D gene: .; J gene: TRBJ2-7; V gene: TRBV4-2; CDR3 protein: CASSQELWESEQYF; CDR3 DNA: TGTGCCAGCAGCCAAGAATTGTGGGAGTCCGAGCAGTACTTC
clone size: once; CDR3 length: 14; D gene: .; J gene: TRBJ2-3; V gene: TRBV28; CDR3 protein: CASSFSRSTDTQYF; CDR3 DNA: TGTGCCAGCAGTTTTTCACGGAGCACAGATACGCAGTATTTT
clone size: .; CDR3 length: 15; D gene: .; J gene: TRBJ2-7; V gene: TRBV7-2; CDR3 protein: CASSLALGRSYEQYF; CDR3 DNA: TGTGCCAGCAGCTTAGCGCTAGGCAGATCCTACGAGCAGTACTTC
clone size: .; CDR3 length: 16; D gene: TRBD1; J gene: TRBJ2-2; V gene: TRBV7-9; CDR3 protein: CASSSTGDANTGELFF; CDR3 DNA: TGTGCCAGCAGCTCCACAGGGGATGCGAACACCGGGGAGCTGTTTTTT
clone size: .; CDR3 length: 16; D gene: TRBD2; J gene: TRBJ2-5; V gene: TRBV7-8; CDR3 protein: CASSLMTSGYQETQYF; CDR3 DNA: TGTGCCAGCAGCTTAATGACTAGCGGGTACCAAGAGACCCAGTACTTC
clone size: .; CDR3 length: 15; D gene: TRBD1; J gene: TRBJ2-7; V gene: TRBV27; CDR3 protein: CASSLGGQGVGEQYF; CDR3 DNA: TGTGCCAGCAGTTTAGGGGGACAGGGGGTAGGCGAGCAGTACTTC
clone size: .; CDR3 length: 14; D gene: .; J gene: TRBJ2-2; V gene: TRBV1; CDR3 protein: CTSSQTFYGGELFF; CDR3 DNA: TGCACCAGCAGCCAAACTTTCTACGGCGGGGAGCTGTTTTTT
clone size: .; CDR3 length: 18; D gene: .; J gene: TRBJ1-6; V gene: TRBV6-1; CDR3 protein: CASSEALGGPLVNSPLHF; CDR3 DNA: TGTGCCAGCAGTGAAGCGCTTGGGGGCCCCCTCGTGAATTCACCCCTCCACTTT
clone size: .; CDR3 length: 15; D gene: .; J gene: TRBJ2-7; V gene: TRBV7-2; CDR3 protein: CASSLGGANSYEQYF; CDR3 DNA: TGTGCCAGCAGCTTAGGCGGGGCTAACTCCTACGAGCAGTACTTC
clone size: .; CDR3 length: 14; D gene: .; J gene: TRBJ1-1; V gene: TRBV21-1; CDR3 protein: CASTSGRLNTEAFF; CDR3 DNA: TGTGCCAGCACCTCGGGGAGGTTGAACACTGAAGCTTTCTTT
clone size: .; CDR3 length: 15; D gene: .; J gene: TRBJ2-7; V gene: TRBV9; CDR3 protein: CASSVGKDRNYEQYF; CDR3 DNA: TGTGCCAGCAGCGTAGGCAAAGACAGGAACTACGAGCAGTACTTC
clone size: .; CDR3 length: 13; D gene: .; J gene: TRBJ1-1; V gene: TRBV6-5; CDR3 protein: CASRTEGQTEAFF; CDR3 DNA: TGTGCCAGCAGGACGGAAGGACAGACTGAAGCTTTCTTT
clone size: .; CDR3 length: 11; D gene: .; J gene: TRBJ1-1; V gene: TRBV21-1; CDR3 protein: CARGGSPLVFF; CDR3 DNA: TGTGCCAGGGGGGGATCGCCGTTGGTGTTCTTT
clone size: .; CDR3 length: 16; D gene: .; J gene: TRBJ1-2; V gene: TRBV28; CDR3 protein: CASTLRRGDANYGYTF; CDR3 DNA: TGTGCCAGCACCCTGCGGCGGGGAGATGCTAACTATGGCTACACCTTC
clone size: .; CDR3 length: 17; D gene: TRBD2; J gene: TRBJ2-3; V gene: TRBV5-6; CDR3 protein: CASSPWTSGRRTDTQYF; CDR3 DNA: TGTGCCAGCAGCCCCTGGACTAGCGGGAGGAGAACAGATACGCAGTATTTT
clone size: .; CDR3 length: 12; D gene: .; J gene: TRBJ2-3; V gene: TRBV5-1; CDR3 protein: CASSAPGDTQYF; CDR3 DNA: TGCGCCAGCAGCGCCCCGGGGGATACGCAGTATTTT
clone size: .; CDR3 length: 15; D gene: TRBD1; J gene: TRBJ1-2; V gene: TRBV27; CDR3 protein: CASSPRAGGHYGYTF; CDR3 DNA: TGTGCCAGCAGTCCAAGGGCAGGGGGTCACTATGGCTACACCTTC
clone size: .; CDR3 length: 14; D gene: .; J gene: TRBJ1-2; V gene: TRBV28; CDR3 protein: CASSLVPGRYGYTF; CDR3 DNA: TGTGCCAGCAGTTTAGTTCCAGGACGGTATGGCTACACCTTC
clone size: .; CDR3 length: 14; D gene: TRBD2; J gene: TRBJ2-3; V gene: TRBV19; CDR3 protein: CASSISGSTDTQYF; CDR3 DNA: TGTGCCAGTAGTATTAGCGGGAGTACAGATACGCAGTATTTT
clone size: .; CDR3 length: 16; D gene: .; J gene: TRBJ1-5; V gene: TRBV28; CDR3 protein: CASSFGAGTDNQPQHF; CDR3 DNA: TGTGCCAGCAGTTTCGGGGCAGGGACTGACAATCAGCCCCAGCATTTT
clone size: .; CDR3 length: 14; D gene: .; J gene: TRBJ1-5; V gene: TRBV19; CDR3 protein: CASSIQPEGKPQHF; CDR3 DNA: TGTGCCAGTAGTATCCAGCCGGAGGGAAAGCCCCAGCATTTT
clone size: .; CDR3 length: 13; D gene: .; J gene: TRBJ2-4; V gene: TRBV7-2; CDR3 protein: CASSPDPGGIQYF; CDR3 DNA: TGTGCCAGCAGCCCCGACCCCGGCGGCATTCAGTACTTC
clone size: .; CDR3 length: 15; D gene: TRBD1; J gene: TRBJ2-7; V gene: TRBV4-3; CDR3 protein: CASSQVRQGASEQYF; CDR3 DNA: TGCGCCAGCAGCCAAGTTCGGCAGGGGGCAAGTGAGCAGTACTTC
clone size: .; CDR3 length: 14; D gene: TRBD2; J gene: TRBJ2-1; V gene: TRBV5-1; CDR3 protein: CASSSSGAWDEQFF; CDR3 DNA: TGCGCCAGCAGCTCTAGCGGGGCCTGGGATGAGCAGTTCTTC
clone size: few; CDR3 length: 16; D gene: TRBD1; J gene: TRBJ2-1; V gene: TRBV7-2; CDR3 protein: CASSYYRGSISNEQFF; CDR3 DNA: TGTGCCAGCAGCTATTACAGGGGTTCTATCTCCAATGAGCAGTTCTTC
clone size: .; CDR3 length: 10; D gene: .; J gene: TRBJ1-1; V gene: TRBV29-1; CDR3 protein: CSVGPDEAFF; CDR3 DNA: TGCAGCGTTGGCCCAGATGAAGCTTTCTTT
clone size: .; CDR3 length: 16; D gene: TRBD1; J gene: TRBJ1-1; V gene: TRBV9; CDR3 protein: CASSPRQGVRNTEAFF; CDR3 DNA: TGTGCCAGCAGCCCCCGACAGGGCGTTAGGAACACTGAAGCTTTCTTT
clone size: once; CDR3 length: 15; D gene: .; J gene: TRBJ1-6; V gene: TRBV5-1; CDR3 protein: CASSLEGSYNSPLHF; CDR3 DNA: TGCGCCAGCAGCTTGGAGGGGTCCTATAATTCACCCCTCCACTTT
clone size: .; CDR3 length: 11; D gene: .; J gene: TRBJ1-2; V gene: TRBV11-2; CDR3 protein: CASSLSGHHLF; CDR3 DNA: TGTGCCAGCAGCTTGTCCGGGCACCACCTCTTC
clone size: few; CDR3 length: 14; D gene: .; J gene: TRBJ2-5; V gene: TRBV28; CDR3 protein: CASTTGGRQETQYF; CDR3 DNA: TGTGCCAGCACAACGGGGGGCAGACAAGAGACCCAGTACTTC
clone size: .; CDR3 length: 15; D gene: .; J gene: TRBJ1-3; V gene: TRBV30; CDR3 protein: CAWRTDPGPGNTIYF; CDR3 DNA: TGTGCCTGGAGGACCGACCCCGGACCTGGAAACACCATATATTTT
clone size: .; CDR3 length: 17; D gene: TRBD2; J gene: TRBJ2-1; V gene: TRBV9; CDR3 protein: CASSVPSGGHTNNEQFF; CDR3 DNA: TGTGCCAGCAGCGTGCCTAGCGGGGGCCACACTAACAATGAGCAGTTCTTC
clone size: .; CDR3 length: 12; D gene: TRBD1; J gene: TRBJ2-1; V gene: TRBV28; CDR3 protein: CASWDSPHEQFF; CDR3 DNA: TGTGCCAGCTGGGACAGCCCTCATGAGCAGTTCTTC
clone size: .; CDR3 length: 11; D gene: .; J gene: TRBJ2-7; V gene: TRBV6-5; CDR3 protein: CASSSGLEQYF; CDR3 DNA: TGTGCCAGCAGTTCAGGCCTCGAGCAGTACTTC
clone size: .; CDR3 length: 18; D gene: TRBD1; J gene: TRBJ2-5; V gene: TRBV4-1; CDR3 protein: CASSQETGGTGDKETQYF; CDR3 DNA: TGCGCCAGCAGCCAAGAAACGGGGGGGACAGGGGATAAAGAGACCCAGTACTTC
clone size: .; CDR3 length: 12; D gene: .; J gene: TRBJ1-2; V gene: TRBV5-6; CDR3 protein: CASSYSDYGYTF; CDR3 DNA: TGTGCCAGCAGCTATTCGGACTATGGCTACACCTTC
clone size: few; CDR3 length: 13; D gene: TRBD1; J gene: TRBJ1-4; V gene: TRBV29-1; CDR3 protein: CSGAGTGSQKLFF; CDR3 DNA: TGCAGCGGAGCCGGGACAGGGAGCCAAAAACTGTTTTTT
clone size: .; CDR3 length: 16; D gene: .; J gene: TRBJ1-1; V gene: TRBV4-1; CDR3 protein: CASSSWGLMTAVEAFF; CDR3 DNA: TGCGCCAGCAGCTCATGGGGGTTAATGACTGCTGTTGAAGCTTTCTTT
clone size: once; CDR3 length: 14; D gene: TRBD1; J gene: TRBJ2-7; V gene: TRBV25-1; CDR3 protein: CASSDSGTVAEQYF; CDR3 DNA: TGTGCCAGCAGTGACTCCGGGACAGTCGCCGAGCAGTACTTC
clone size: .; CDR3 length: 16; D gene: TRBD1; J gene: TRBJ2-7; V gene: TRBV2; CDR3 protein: CASTRLSGDRPYEQYF; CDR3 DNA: TGTGCCAGCACCAGGCTATCTGGGGACAGACCCTACGAGCAGTACTTC
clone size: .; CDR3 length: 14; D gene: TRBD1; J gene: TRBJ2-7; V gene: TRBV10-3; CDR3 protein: CAISDRGQGSEQYF; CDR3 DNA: TGTGCCATCAGTGACAGGGGACAGGGAAGCGAGCAGTACTTC